Listed below are T cell receptor beta chains from one sample, sequenced in a study of blood T cells in healthy people across ages. In TCRdb, the 5' RACE reads were re-called with MiXCR into one record per CDR3 protein. The profile shows hundreds of thousands of distinct CDR3 sequences, about 53% of them singletons. Sequencing input: blood. These receptors originate from a man between 60 and 75 years old in good health. Each CDR3 is given with its conserved first and last residue. The order of the fields is V gene, J gene, CDR3 length, CDR3 protein.

TRBV28	TRBJ2-5	16	CASSSAGQGDQETQYF
TRBV3-1	TRBJ1-4	15	CASSQVGQPAEKLFF
TRBV6-5	TRBJ1-2	15	CASSYSMNNFYGYTF
TRBV7-2	TRBJ1-1	16	CASSLGGGPVLSEAFF
TRBV28	TRBJ1-2	13	CASRMTANYGYTF
TRBV20-1	.	13	CSAWNSGGGIQYF
TRBV25-1	TRBJ2-5	13	CASSEGTDTRQYF
TRBV29-1	TRBJ2-1	21	CSVEDRGVRQGAQLYYNEQFF
TRBV29-1	TRBJ2-4	11	CSVGRAEEQYF
TRBV29-1	TRBJ2-2	15	CSVGGRGGNTGELFF
TRBV12-3/TRBV12-4	TRBJ2-5	14	CASRLQGREETQYF
TRBV3-1	TRBJ2-5	15	CASSQGPSLVGTQYF
TRBV29-1	TRBJ2-7	12	CSVEVTDYEQYF
TRBV5-1	TRBJ2-3	14	CASSLGGYLDTQYF
TRBV15	TRBJ2-1	13	CATSRDSAGEQFF
TRBV7-2	TRBJ2-7	14	CASRPRGGQNEQYF
TRBV6-5	.	13	CASSYSWRETQYF
TRBV15	TRBJ2-1	13	CATSRDYGDEQFF
TRBV6-1	TRBJ2-5	13	CASRRDRGETQYF
TRBV2	TRBJ2-5	13	CASTRRLQETQYF
TRBV10-1	TRBJ2-3	16	CASSESGTGVRDTQYF
TRBV7-2	TRBJ2-7	14	CASSSGLGRYEQYF